The 12 T cell receptor beta chains below come from one sample, sequenced in a study of cytomegalovirus exposure and HLA in healthy donors. PCR primers comprised 60 Vbeta and 13 Jbeta primers. Data came from immunoSEQ multiplex PCR; TCRdb stores just in-frame clones and leaves some out. The listing records over 100,000 clones. Sequencing input: PBMCs. The receptor source for this set is a middle-aged woman in good health and CMV-seropositive.

This chain joins TRBV15 and TRBJ1-2; 7 bases line up with TRBD1. V was pared by 1 base and J by 8 bases, with 10 bases of the junction left unmatched. The CDR3 extends over 15 amino acids. Germline V gene lookup returns CDR1 LNHNV and CDR2 YYDKDF (reference sequence). CDR3 nucleotides: TGTGCCACCAGCAGAGTCAAACAGGGGTCGGGAGGCTACACCTTC. This codes for CATSRVKQGSGGYTF.

The CDR3, as DNA: TGTGCCAGCAGTGAAGCTCGGGCAGGGACCTACAATGAGCAGTTCTTC. This codes for CASSEARAGTYNEQFF. The chain links TRBV6-1 to TRBJ2-1; weak D call: TRBD1 (5 bases). Per germline, CDR1 MNHNS and CDR2 SASEGT. The length of the CDR3 is 16 residues. Trimming shortened V by 0 bases and J by 2 bases, and 11 bases separated the two germline ends.

The V call is TRBV7-2, the J call TRBJ2-1; D is undetermined. CDR3 length: 14 amino acids. Trimming removed 5 bases from V and 4 bases from J, with 12 bases in between. Per the germline V gene, CDR1 is SGHTA and CDR2 is FQGNSA. CDR3 amino acids: CASSTPGLYNEQFF. For the CDR3, the DNA is TGTGCCAGCAGCACCCCCGGGTTGTACAATGAGCAGTTCTTC.

The chain recombines TRBV6-1 with TRBJ2-7; 9 nucleotides align to TRBD1. V dropped 1 base and J dropped 7; count of bases not matched to a gene: 8. Germline V gene lookup returns CDR1 MNHNS and CDR2 SASEGT. This CDR3 spans 15 amino acids. The CDR3 loop is CASSEGTGVPGEQYF. CDR3 coding DNA: TGTGCCAGCAGTGAAGGGACAGGGGTCCCGGGGGAGCAGTACTTC.

The genes are TRBV5-8 and TRBJ2-2; maybe TRBD1 (5 bases). CDR3 length: 14 residues. The germline V gene has CDR1 SGHTS and CDR2 YDEGEE. V lost 4 bases and J lost 7, with 14 bases in between. The CDR3 sequence is CASSLSSGNGELFF. The DNA for the CDR3 is TGTGCCAGCAGCCTCTCCTCAGGGAACGGGGAGCTGTTTTTT. Full variable domain (remainder filled in from reference TRBV5-8 and TRBJ2-2): EAGVTQSPTHLIKTRGQQATLRCSPISGHTSVYWYQQALGLGLQFLLWYDEGEERNRGNFPPRFSGRQFPNYSSELNVNALELEDSALYLCASSLSSGNGELFFGEGSRLTVL.

The chain uses TRBV4-3 and TRBJ2-1; 9 bases match TRBD2. V gave up 0 bases and J gave up 3 bases; unmatched junction bases: 6. The germline CDR1 and CDR2 sequences are LGHNA and YSLEER. The CDR3 sequence is 17 residues long. As DNA, the CDR3 is TGCGCCAGCAGCCAAGACCCCGGGACTAGCCTCTACAATGAGCAGTTCTTC. This codes for CASSQDPGTSLYNEQFF.

V gene TRBV11-2 combines with J gene TRBJ2-5; perhaps TRBD1 as D (6 bases). Trimming removed 6 bases from V and 1 base from J, with 6 bases in between. CDR3 length: 12 amino acids. Germline V gene data show CDR1 as SGHAT and CDR2 as FQNNGV. CDR3 nucleotide sequence: TGTGCCAGCAGGGACAGCCAAGAGACCCAGTACTTC. Residues: CASRDSQETQYF. The full variable domain, its missing parts supplied by reference TRBV11-2 and TRBJ2-5, is EAGVAQSPRYKIIEKRQSVAFWCNPISGHATLYWYQQILGQGPKLLIQFQNNGVVDDSQLPKDRFSAERLKGVDSTLKIQPAKLEDSAVYLCASRDSQETQYFGPGTRLLVL.

This chain joins TRBV4-2 and TRBJ1-2, with 10 bases matching TRBD1. Trimming removed 1 base from V and 6 bases from J; junction bases left unmatched: 5. This CDR3 is built from 15 residues. Looked up from germline, CDR1 is LGHNA and CDR2 is YNFKEQ. In DNA form, the CDR3 reads TGTGCCAGCAGCCAAGCGCCGGGACAGGGGCATGGCTACACCTTC. Translation gives CASSQAPGQGHGYTF.

The V and J genes are TRBV7-3 and TRBJ2-2; D gene uncertain. This CDR3 contains 13 residues. V gave up 5 bases and J gave up 5 bases, with 9 bases separating them. The germline gives CDR1 SGHTA, CDR2 FQGTGA. Here the CDR3 reads CASSPAGTGELFF. The CDR3 DNA reads as TGTGCCAGCAGCCCCGCCGGGACCGGGGAGCTGTTTTTT.

In regard to this clone: Other DNA sequences in this specimen translate into the identical CDR3. The J gene is TRBJ1-4, the V gene TRBV15; D unclear. Trimming removed 0 bases at V and 6 bases at J, with 11 bases between. The CDR3 consists of 15 residues. Germline CDR1 reads LNHNV; CDR2 reads YYDKDF (reference sequence). The CDR3 DNA follows: TGTGCCACCAGCAGAGATCCGGGAGGTGATGAAAAACTGTTTTTT. Translation gives CATSRDPGGDEKLFF.

This chain joins TRBV6-6 and TRBJ2-5, with a tentative D call TRBD2 (6 bases). The CDR3 is 15 residues long. Between the trimmed V and J ends, which lost 2 bases and 4 bases, there was a span of 14 bases. The germline gives CDR1 MNHNY, CDR2 SVGAGI (reference sequence). The CDR3 loop reads CASSYTRDWGETQYF. The CDR3 DNA follows: TGTGCCAGCAGTTACACTAGGGACTGGGGAGAGACCCAGTACTTC.

V is TRBV6-5 and J is TRBJ2-1; D perhaps matches TRBD2 (5 bases). V dropped 5 bases and J dropped 6 bases, with 11 bases sitting between them. The CDR3 totals 13 residues. The germline CDR1 and CDR2 sequences are MNHEY and SVGAGI. CDR3 nucleotide sequence: TGTGCCAGCAGTAAGAGAGGGTTCAATGAGCAGTTCTTC. As protein: CASSKRGFNEQFF.